The following is a T cell receptor beta chain sequence with its context. TCRdb recomputed calls from the reads with MiXCR, one row per CDR3 protein. This table has fewer than 700,000 distinct CDR3 sequences, more than 20% appearing once. The CDR3 loop spans 13 amino acids. Trimming pared 6 bases from V and 8 bases from J, leaving 17 bases between. This sample was taken from a study of T cell repertoires in cytomegalovirus infection. The TCR originated in a human donor in good health (CMV status not recorded). Some clones in this sample may be carry-over from other donors' samples. V is TRBV12-3 or TRBV12-4 and J is TRBJ2-7; a weak D match, TRBD1 (5 bases). Sequenced material: CD8+ T cells from PBMCs. The CDR3 nucleotides read TGTGCCAGCAGCTATGGGGCTATCGACAAGCAGTACTTC. It translates to CASSYGAIDKQYF.